This TCR beta chain was observed in a study of pediatric ulcerative colitis. Study outcomes and limitations: Repertoires came from total lymphocyte DNA, so rare subsets like regulatory T cells may be missed. No controls had the two rectal clonotypes shared by ulcerative colitis patients.

The assay was run at survey level. Repertoires were generated with immunoSEQ multiplex PCR, while TCRdb's copy carries only in-frame clones and drops some. Here the sample spans about 32,000 clones, approximately 78% being singletons. CDR3 length equals 12 residues. The V and J ends lost 5 bases and 2 bases respectively, with 6 bases between them. CDR1 and CDR2 from the germline V gene are KGHSH and LQKENI. The diagnostic colonoscopy in ulcerative colitis patients preceded any immunosuppressive treatment. This clone was seen a single time. The antigen is unknown. At the DNA level, this CDR3 is encoded by other sequences in the same sample as well.

The sample was blood. The TCR was taken from a boy between 10 and 17 years old with severe ulcerative colitis. The chain recombines TRBV18 with TRBJ2-5; D unresolved. CDR3 sequence reads: CASSGLQETQYF. CDR3 bases: TGTGCCAGCTCAGGGCTACAAGAGACCCAGTACTTC.